One and the same sample provided the 23 T cell receptor beta chains below, sequenced in a study of beta chain features in type 1 diabetes. The authors reverse transcribed all of the isolated RNA, so sequencing captured expressed TCRB transcripts. The assay was immunoSEQ multiplex PCR, and TCRdb's table has in-frame clones only and misses some. The data show about 150,000 clones, 8% to 13% seen once. The sample consisted of naive CD4+ T cells from blood. Receptor source: a man between 18 and 35 years old in good health.

The V call is TRBV7-2, the J call TRBJ2-1; D not resolved. The germline CDR1 and CDR2 sequences are SGHTA and FQGNSA. Between the trimmed V and J ends, which lost 1 base and 0 bases, there was a span of 13 bases. This CDR3 spans 17 amino acids. The DNA for the CDR3 is TGTGCCAGCAGCTTAGATTTTCGGTTAAGCTCCTACAATGAGCAGTTCTTC. It is translated as CASSLDFRLSSYNEQFF.

V usage is TRBV7-2 and J usage is TRBJ1-2; maybe TRBD1 (6 bases). Per germline, CDR1 SGHTA and CDR2 FQGNSA. Trimming removed 1 base from V and 4 bases from J, with 13 bases in between. This CDR3 has 15 residues. The DNA of the CDR3 is TGTGCCAGCAGCTTAGACAGGGAGCTCCCCTATGGCTACACCTTC. It encodes CASSLDRELPYGYTF.

This clone was recorded only once. The chain couples TRBV27 to TRBJ1-6; D not resolved. Per germline, CDR1 MNHEY and CDR2 SMNVEV (reference sequence). The CDR3 is made up of 13 amino acids. Trimming shortened V by 6 bases and J by 11 bases, and 14 bases separated the two germline ends. This CDR3 reads CASSPGGNTPLHF. The CDR3 coding sequence is TGTGCCAGCAGCCCGGGAGGAAATACACCCCTCCACTTT.

The DNA for the CDR3 is TGTGCCAGCAGCCTTGACAGGGGGCGTTATGGCTACACCTTC. This sequence encodes CASSLDRGRYGYTF. This rearrangement joins TRBV7-2 to TRBJ1-2; TRBD1 agrees at 10 bases. The CDR3 length is 14 residues. From germline, CDR1 is SGHTA and CDR2 FQGNSA. The trim removed 5 bases at V and 5 bases at J, leaving 5 bases unmatched.

Here the CDR3 reads CASSYTAGGGHGYTF. CDR3 coding DNA: TGTGCCAGCAGTTACACCGCCGGGGGGGGCCATGGCTACACCTTC. The V and J genes are TRBV6-6 and TRBJ1-2; tentatively, D is TRBD1 (6 bases). The V end was cut by 2 bases, the J end by 6 bases, with 16 bases between. The CDR3 runs 15 residues. Germline CDR1 and CDR2: MNHNY and SVGAGI (reference sequence).

This clone was seen more than once but under ten times. The chain has TRBV7-8 and TRBJ2-5; 9 bases agree with TRBD1. Germline CDR1 reads SGHVS; CDR2 reads FQNEAQ. The CDR3 has 15 amino acids. V gave up 5 bases and J gave up 3 bases; unmatched junction bases: 7. The CDR3 region has the DNA TGTGCCAGCAGCAGAATACAGGGGGCCGAAGAGACCCAGTACTTC. Its protein is CASSRIQGAEETQYF.

This clone was seen more than once but under ten times. The chain couples TRBV30 to TRBJ2-7, with D possibly TRBD2 on 5 matching bases. Trimming left V 3 bases short and J 6 bases short, with 15 bases between. The CDR3 contains 13 residues. From germline, CDR1 is GTSNPN and CDR2 SVGIG (reference sequence). CDR3 sequence reads: CAWSVRRAGEQYF. The CDR3 DNA follows: TGTGCCTGGAGCGTAAGAAGGGCGGGCGAGCAGTACTTC.

This clone was found a few times. The V gene is TRBV5-1, the J gene TRBJ2-3, with D uncertain. This CDR3 spans 15 amino acids. Per the germline V gene, CDR1 is SGHRS and CDR2 is YFSETQ. Deletions cut 0 bases from V and 0 bases from J, with 8 bases between. CDR3 sequence reads: CASSLVAESTDTQYF. CDR3 in DNA: TGCGCCAGCAGCTTGGTGGCAGAAAGCACAGATACGCAGTATTTT. The complete variable domain, with remaining parts taken from reference TRBV5-1 and TRBJ2-3, reads KAGVTQTPRYLIKTRGQQVTLSCSPISGHRSVSWYQQTPGQGLQFLFEYFSETQRNKGNFPGRFSGRQFSNSRSEMNVSTLELGDSALYLCASSLVAESTDTQYFGPGTRLTVL.

V and J are TRBV9 and TRBJ2-3; D might be TRBD1 (6 bases). Between the trimmed V and J ends, which lost 4 bases and 2 bases, there was a span of 14 bases. The CDR3 runs to 15 residues. The germline CDR1 and CDR2 sequences are SGDLS and YYNGEE. This CDR3 is CASSPPGHYTDTQYF. CDR3 sequence (DNA): TGTGCCAGCAGCCCCCCGGGACACTACACAGATACGCAGTATTTT.

There are a few counts of this clone. The V gene is TRBV6-5, the J gene TRBJ1-2; D remains ambiguous. V was clipped by 0 bases and J by 3 bases, with 14 bases between them. Per the germline V gene, CDR1 is MNHEY and CDR2 is SVGAGI. The length of the CDR3 is 16 residues. This CDR3 is CASSYSKAGNYYGYTF. CDR3 in DNA: TGTGCCAGCAGTTACTCCAAGGCCGGGAATTACTATGGCTACACCTTC.

The chain links TRBV19 to TRBJ2-2, with 8 bases that match TRBD1. V gave up 7 bases and J gave up 4 bases; unmatched junction bases: 5. Per germline, CDR1 LNHDA and CDR2 SQIVND (reference sequence). CDR3 length: 14 residues. The CDR3 DNA reads as TGTGCCAGTATCGACAGGGGTAGCACCGGGGAGCTGTTTTTT. Its protein product is CASIDRGSTGELFF.

This clone was recorded many times. This chain joins TRBV5-6 and TRBJ2-7; no clear D gene. V lost 1 base and J lost 3, with 5 bases in between. There are 12 residues in the CDR3. In germline, CDR1 is SGHDT, CDR2 YYEEEE. The CDR3 DNA reads TGTGCCAGCAGCTTGTCCGGCTACGAGCAGTACTTC. Translated, it gives CASSLSGYEQYF.

V and J are TRBV6-5 and TRBJ1-6, with TRBD1 as a possible D gene (5 bases). The V and J ends lost 6 bases and 7 bases respectively, with 13 bases between them. Germline loops: CDR1 MNHEY, CDR2 SVGAGI. CDR3 size: 14 residues. CDR3 nucleotide sequence: TGTGCCAGCAGGTCATGGGGCCCCAATTCACCCCTCCACTTT. Translated: CASRSWGPNSPLHF.

The chain recombines TRBV7-9 with TRBJ1-6; 8 bases match TRBD1. Germline V gives CDR1 SEHNR, CDR2 FQNEAQ (reference sequence). V gave up 5 bases and J gave up 5 bases; unmatched junction bases: 5. The CDR3 contains 15 residues. CDR3 DNA: TGTGCCAGCAGCACAATACAGGGGGATAATTCACCCCTCCACTTT. This translates into CASSTIQGDNSPLHF.

This clone came up a few times. J is TRBJ2-1 and V is TRBV27, with TRBD2 matching over 9 bases. Germline CDR1 MNHEY, CDR2 SMNVEV (reference sequence). V lost 2 bases, J lost 8 bases, and 4 bases stayed unmatched. The CDR3 totals 14 residues. The CDR3 reads CASSLGGGAHEQFF. Written as DNA, the CDR3 is TGTGCCAGCAGTTTAGGCGGGGGGGCCCATGAGCAGTTCTTC.

This clone appeared a few times. The genes are TRBV11-2 and TRBJ2-5, with D maybe TRBD2 (5 bases). The CDR3 is made up of 14 amino acids. CDR1 and CDR2 from the germline V gene are SGHAT and FQNNGV. Between the trimmed V and J ends, which lost 5 bases and 5 bases, there was a span of 15 bases. For the CDR3, the DNA is TGTGCCAGCAGCGCGCAGGTGGGGAGTGAGACCCAGTACTTC. Translating it yields CASSAQVGSETQYF.

This clone was found a few times. CDR3 protein: CASSLATGPSNQPQHF. The CDR3 DNA follows: TGTGCCAGCAGCTTGGCGACAGGGCCTAGCAATCAGCCCCAGCATTTT. The V gene is TRBV7-8, the J gene TRBJ1-5, with 7 bases that match TRBD1. After removal of 3 bases from V and 0 bases from J, the junction contained 5 bases not matched to a gene. Germline values: CDR1 SGHVS, CDR2 FQNEAQ. CDR3 length: 16 amino acids.

The sample holds a few counts of this clone. CDR3 protein: CAWSAGVGTEAFF. The CDR3 DNA reads as TGTGCCTGGAGTGCAGGGGTTGGCACTGAAGCTTTCTTT. The chain joins TRBV30 to TRBJ1-1; maybe TRBD1 (6 bases). V lost 1 base, J lost 4 bases, and 10 bases lay in between. The CDR3 loop spans 13 amino acids. From germline, CDR1 is GTSNPN and CDR2 SVGIG (reference sequence). The full variable domain, in which reference TRBV30 and TRBJ1-1 provide the parts outside the CDR3, is SQTIHQWPATLVQPVGSPLSLECTVEGTSNPNLYWYRQAAGRGLQLLFYSVGIGQISSEVPQNLSASRPQDRQFILSSKKLLLSDSGFYLCAWSAGVGTEAFFGQGTRLTVV.

The chain combines TRBV7-8 with TRBJ2-7, with a possible D match to TRBD1 (6 bases). The ends were cut back, 2 bases at V and 5 bases at J, with 10 bases in the middle. Germline lookup yields CDR1 SGHVS and CDR2 FQNEAQ. The CDR3 spans 13 residues. The CDR3 DNA sequence: TGTGCCAGCAGCTTAACAGGGAGCCACGAGCAGTACTTC. This sequence encodes CASSLTGSHEQYF.

The chain links TRBV10-3 to TRBJ1-2; TRBD1 agrees at 8 bases. Germline CDR1 and CDR2: ENHRY and SYGVKD. Trimming cost V 10 bases and J 5 bases; bases outside gene matches: 6. This CDR3 spans 12 amino acids. The CDR3 sequence: CATLDRVYGYTF. The CDR3 DNA reads as TGTGCCACTTTGGACAGGGTGTATGGCTACACCTTC.

The chain recombines TRBV6-5 with TRBJ2-1; 9 bases agree with TRBD2. V lost 8 bases, J lost 7 bases, and 9 bases stayed unmatched. Germline CDR1 and CDR2: MNHEY and SVGAGI. This CDR3 is built from 14 residues. Here the CDR3 DNA reads TGTGCCAGCGCGGCAGCGGGGGGTTTAAATGAGCAGTTCTTC. Translated, it gives CASAAAGGLNEQFF.

This clone was observed a handful of times. The rearrangement uses TRBV7-9 and TRBJ1-2; unclear D gene. This CDR3 spans 15 amino acids. Trimming stripped 5 bases from V and 4 bases from J, with 17 bases between. CDR1 is SEHNR, CDR2 FQNEAQ, per germline (reference sequence). The CDR3, as DNA: TGTGCCAGCAGCCCGAGCGGGTCCCCAGCCTATGGCTACACCTTC. Amino acids: CASSPSGSPAYGYTF.

This clone was seen ten or more times. V gene TRBV4-1 combines with J gene TRBJ2-3; D unclear. Germline lookup yields CDR1 MGHRA and CDR2 YSYEKL. V was pared by 3 bases and J by 2 bases, with 9 bases between. The CDR3 is 14 residues long. CDR3 region: CASSHPPVTDTQYF. CDR3 sequence (DNA): TGCGCCAGCAGCCATCCCCCCGTCACAGATACGCAGTATTTT.